Listed below are T cell receptor beta chains from one sample, sequenced in a study of blood T cell repertoires in COVID-19. Generated by immunoSEQ multiplex PCR, the TCRdb table keeps only in-frame clones and is missing some. Among about 240,000 clones listed, 85% to 90% were seen once. Sequencing input: peripheral blood. The receptors here all came from a woman aged 40 to 50 who had recovered from COVID-19. The CDR3 runs from the conserved cysteine through the conserved F or W. D genes are given only for firm matches. Clone size is not always given. Where it is, it says once, few, many or a class for expanded clones.

D gene,J gene,V gene,clone size,CDR3 protein,CDR3 DNA
NA,TRBJ2-3,TRBV7-3,NA,CASSLSAGSTDTQYF,TGTGCCAGCAGCTTATCGGCGGGGAGCACAGATACGCAGTATTTT
NA,TRBJ2-1,TRBV10-3,NA,CAITAQNNNEQFF,TGTGCCATCACAGCGCAGAATAACAATGAGCAGTTCTTC
TRBD1,TRBJ1-4,TRBV18,NA,CASSLAAGGNEKLFF,TGTGCCAGCTCACTTGCGGCAGGGGGTAATGAAAAACTGTTTTTT
TRBD2,TRBJ2-1,TRBV2,NA,CASSEDGLAGYNEQFF,TGTGCCAGCAGTGAGGACGGACTAGCGGGGTACAATGAGCAGTTCTTC
TRBD2,TRBJ2-3,TRBV7-2,NA,CASSTRTSGRMDTQYF,TGTGCCAGCAGCACTCGGACTAGCGGGCGTATGGATACGCAGTATTTT
TRBD2,TRBJ2-7,TRBV18,NA,CASSPGLAGAEQYF,TGTGCCAGCTCACCGGGACTAGCGGGAGCCGAGCAGTACTTC
NA,TRBJ1-2,TRBV30,NA,CAWSVRGVPTYGYTF,TGTGCCTGGAGTGTACGGGGAGTTCCCACCTATGGCTACACCTTC
TRBD1,TRBJ1-5,TRBV7-9,NA,CASSRGTGLLSNQPQHF,TGTGCCAGCAGCCGAGGGACAGGGCTCCTCTCCAATCAGCCCCAGCATTTT
NA,TRBJ1-2,TRBV2,NA,CASSSGQSYGYTF,TGTGCCAGCAGCTCCGGACAGAGCTATGGCTACACCTTC
NA,TRBJ2-1,TRBV7-9,few,CASSLGSGREQFF,TGTGCCAGCAGCTTAGGGTCGGGTCGTGAGCAGTTCTTC
TRBD1,TRBJ1-2,TRBV12-3/TRBV12-4,NA,CASRLGQGLGYTF,TGTGCCAGCAGACTGGGACAGGGGCTTGGCTACACCTTC
NA,TRBJ2-3,TRBV15,few,CATAEGAINTDTQYF,TGTGCCACCGCCGAAGGGGCAATAAACACAGATACGCAGTATTTT